The clone carrying this TCR beta chain was seen at least ten times. The read is 3 residues too short to cover the CDR3 end, so that end is filled in from the germline J gene. The data derive from a study of T cell clonality in common variable immunodeficiency. Assay used: immunoSEQ multiplex PCR; TCRdb lists only in-frame clones, some missing. The repertoire yields tens of thousands of clones, none seen only once; the top ten contain about 2.2%. The germline V gene encodes CDR1 MNHNS and CDR2 SASEGT. The CDR3 contains 14 residues. The V call is TRBV6-1, the J call TRBJ1-2; 7 nucleotides align to TRBD1. This clonotype was sampled from a person between 18 and 70 years old in good health. The sequenced material came from peripheral blood mononuclear cells. The covered CDR3 bases are TGTGCCAGCAGTGAAGAGGCAGGGGGTGCGGGC. It yields the protein CASSEEAGGAG. The whole CDR3 region reads CASSEEAGGAGYTF.